What follows is one T cell receptor (beta chain) and its context. Some clones are missing from TCRdb's copy, which holds only in-frame ones; the method was immunoSEQ multiplex PCR. The repertoire holds 45,000 to 65,000 clones, with roughly 87% as singletons. This specimen belongs to a study of blood T cell repertoires in COVID-19. The source material was peripheral blood. The receptor was derived from a man aged 50 to 59 with active COVID-19.

CDR3 bases: TGTGCCAGCAGGGCAGGGACAAGCGGAGAGACCCAGTACTTC. Its translation is CASRAGTSGETQYF. V gene TRBV2 combines with J gene TRBJ2-5; TRBD1 is a possible D gene (6 bases). The germline V and J ends were trimmed by 6 bases and 4 bases, with 15 bases remaining between them. The germline V gene has CDR1 SNHLY and CDR2 FYNNEI. This CDR3 is built from 14 residues.